This T cell receptor beta chain emerged from a study of CD8+CD57+ T cells in acquired aplastic anemia. Study as a whole: The sorted CD4+ and CD8+ cells yielded an average around 3.2 ug of DNA.

Profiles of TCR beta VDJ and CDR3 were generated from a genomic DNA template. TCRdb re-derived calls from the reads in MiXCR, one entry per CDR3 protein. The table includes 150,000 to 200,000 distinct CDR3 sequences, about 60% detected once. This CDR3 region has 12 residues. V lost 5 bases, J lost 5 bases, and 10 bases lay in between. The germline V gene has CDR1 SEHNR and CDR2 FQNEAQ (reference sequence). The chain employs TRBV7-9 and TRBJ2-7; perhaps TRBD1 as D (6 bases). Sequenced: sorted CD4+, CD8+, or CD8+CD57+ T cells (not recorded which) from PBMCs. The receptor was derived from a human donor in good health. The CDR3, as DNA: TGTGCCAGCAGCCACAGGGTCAACGAGCAGTACTTC. Its translation: CASSHRVNEQYF.